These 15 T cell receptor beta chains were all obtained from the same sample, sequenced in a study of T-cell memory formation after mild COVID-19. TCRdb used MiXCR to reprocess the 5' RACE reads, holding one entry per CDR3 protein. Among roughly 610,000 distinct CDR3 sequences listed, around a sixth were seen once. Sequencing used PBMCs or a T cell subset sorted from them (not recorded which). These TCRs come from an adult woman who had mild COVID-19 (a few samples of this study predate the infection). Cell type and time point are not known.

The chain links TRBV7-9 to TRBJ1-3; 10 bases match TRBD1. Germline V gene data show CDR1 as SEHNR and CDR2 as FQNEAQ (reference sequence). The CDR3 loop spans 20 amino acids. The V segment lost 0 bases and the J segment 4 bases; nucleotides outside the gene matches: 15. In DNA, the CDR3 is TGTGCCAGCAGCTTAGCGAGCGTGGGACAGGGGACCTCTCCCGGAAACACCATATATTTT. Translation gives CASSLASVGQGTSPGNTIYF. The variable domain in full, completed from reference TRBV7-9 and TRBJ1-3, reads DTGVSQNPRHKITKRGQNVTFRCDPISEHNRLYWYRQTLGQGPEFLTYFQNEAQLEKSRLLSDRFSAERPKGSFSTLEIQRTEQGDSAMYLCASSLASVGQGTSPGNTIYFGEGSWLTVV.

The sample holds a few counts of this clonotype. The CDR3 loop reads CASSPPASGGGNEQFF. The CDR3 nucleotides are TGTGCCAGCAGCCCCCCAGCTAGCGGGGGGGGAAATGAGCAGTTCTTC. V and J are TRBV7-6 and TRBJ2-1; 12 bases fit TRBD2. The ends lost 5 bases at V and 7 bases at J; junction bases unmatched: 9. In germline, CDR1 is SGHVS, CDR2 FNYEAQ. The CDR3 is 16 amino acids.

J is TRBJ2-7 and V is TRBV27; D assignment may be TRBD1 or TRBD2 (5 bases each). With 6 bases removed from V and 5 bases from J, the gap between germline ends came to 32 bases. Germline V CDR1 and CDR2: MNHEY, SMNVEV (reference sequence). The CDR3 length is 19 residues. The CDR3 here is CASSPKAVAGTLPGHEQYF. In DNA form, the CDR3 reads TGTGCCAGCAGCCCAAAGGCGGTAGCCGGGACCCTTCCCGGTCACGAGCAGTACTTC.

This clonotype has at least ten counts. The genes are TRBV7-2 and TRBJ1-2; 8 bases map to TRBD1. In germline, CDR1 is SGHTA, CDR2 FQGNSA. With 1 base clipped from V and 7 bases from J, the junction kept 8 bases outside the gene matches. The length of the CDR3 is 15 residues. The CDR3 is CASSLGTGLVGGYTF. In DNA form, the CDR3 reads TGTGCCAGCAGCTTAGGGACAGGGTTAGTAGGTGGCTACACCTTC. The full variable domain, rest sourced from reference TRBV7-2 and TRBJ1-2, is GAGVSQSPSNKVTEKGKDVELRCDPISGHTALYWYRQSLGQGLEFLIYFQGNSAPDKSGLPSDRFSAERTGGSVSTLTIQRTQQEDSAVYLCASSLGTGLVGGYTFGSGTRLTVV.

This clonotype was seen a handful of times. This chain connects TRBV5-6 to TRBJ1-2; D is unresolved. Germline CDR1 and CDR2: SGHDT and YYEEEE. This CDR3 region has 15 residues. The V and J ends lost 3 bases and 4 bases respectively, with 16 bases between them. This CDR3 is CASSSSSGEIYGYTF. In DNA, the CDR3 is TGTGCCAGCAGCTCCAGTTCGGGCGAGATCTATGGCTACACCTTC.

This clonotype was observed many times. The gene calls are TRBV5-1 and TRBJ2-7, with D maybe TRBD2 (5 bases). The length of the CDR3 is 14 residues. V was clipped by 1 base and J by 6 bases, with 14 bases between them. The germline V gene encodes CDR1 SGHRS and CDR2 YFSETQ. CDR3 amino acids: CASSLNTAGSEQYF. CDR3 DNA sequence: TGCGCCAGCAGCTTGAACACCGCGGGTTCCGAGCAGTACTTC. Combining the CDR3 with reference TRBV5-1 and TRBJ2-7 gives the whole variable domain KAGVTQTPRYLIKTRGQQVTLSCSPISGHRSVSWYQQTPGQGLQFLFEYFSETQRNKGNFPGRFSGRQFSNSRSEMNVSTLELGDSALYLCASSLNTAGSEQYFGPGTRLTVT.

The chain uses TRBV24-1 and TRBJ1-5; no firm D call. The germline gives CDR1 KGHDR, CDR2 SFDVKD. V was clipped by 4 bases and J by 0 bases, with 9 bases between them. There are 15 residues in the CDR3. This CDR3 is CATSDPVNSNQPQHF. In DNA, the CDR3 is TGTGCCACCAGTGACCCCGTTAATAGCAATCAGCCCCAGCATTTT.

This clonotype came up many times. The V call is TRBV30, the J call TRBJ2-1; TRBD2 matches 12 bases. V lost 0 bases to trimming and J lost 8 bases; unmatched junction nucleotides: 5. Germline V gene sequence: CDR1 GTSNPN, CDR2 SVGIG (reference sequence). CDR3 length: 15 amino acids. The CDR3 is CAWSVYPSGRDEQFF. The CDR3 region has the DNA TGTGCCTGGAGTGTATATCCTAGCGGGAGGGATGAGCAGTTCTTC.

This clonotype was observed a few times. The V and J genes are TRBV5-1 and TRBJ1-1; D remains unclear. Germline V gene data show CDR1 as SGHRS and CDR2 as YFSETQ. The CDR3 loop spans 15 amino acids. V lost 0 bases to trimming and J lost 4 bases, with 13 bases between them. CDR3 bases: TGCGCCAGCAGCTTGGGCGGGTTTCGGGGCACTGAAGCTTTCTTT. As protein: CASSLGGFRGTEAFF.

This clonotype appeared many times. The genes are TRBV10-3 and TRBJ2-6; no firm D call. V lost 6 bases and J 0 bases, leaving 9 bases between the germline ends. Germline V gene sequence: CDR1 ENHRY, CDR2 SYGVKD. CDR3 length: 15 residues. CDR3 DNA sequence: TGTGCCATCAGGGGTGACCTCTCTGGGGCCAACGTCCTGACTTTC. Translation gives CAIRGDLSGANVLTF.

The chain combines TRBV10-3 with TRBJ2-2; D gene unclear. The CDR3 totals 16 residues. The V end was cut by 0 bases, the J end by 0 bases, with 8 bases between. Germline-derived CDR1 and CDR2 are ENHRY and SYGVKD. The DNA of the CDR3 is TGTGCCATCAGTGAGTCAGGAATACCGAACACCGGGGAGCTGTTTTTT. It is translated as CAISESGIPNTGELFF.

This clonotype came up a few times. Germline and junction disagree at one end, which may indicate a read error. The CDR3 DNA is TGCAGCGTGGAAGGGGAGGCAGGGAAGAACTATGGCTACACCTTC. This encodes CSVEGEAGKNYGYTF. V gene TRBV29-1 combines with J gene TRBJ1-2; TRBD1 might be the D (5 bases). The germline V gene has CDR1 SQVTM and CDR2 ANQGSEA. CDR3 length equals 15 residues.

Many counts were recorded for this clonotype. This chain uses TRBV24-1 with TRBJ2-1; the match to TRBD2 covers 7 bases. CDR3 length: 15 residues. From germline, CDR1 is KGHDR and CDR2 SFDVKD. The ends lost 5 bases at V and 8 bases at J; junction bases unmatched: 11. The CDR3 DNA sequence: TGTGCCACCAGTGTGGGGACTACCTATTCGGATGAGCAGTTCTTC. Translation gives CATSVGTTYSDEQFF.

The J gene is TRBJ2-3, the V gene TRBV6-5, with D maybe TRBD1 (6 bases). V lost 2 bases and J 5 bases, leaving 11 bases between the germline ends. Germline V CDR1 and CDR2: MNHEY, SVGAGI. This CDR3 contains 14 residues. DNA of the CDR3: TGTGCCAGCAGTTACGGGGCAGGGGAAGATACGCAGTATTTT. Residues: CASSYGAGEDTQYF.

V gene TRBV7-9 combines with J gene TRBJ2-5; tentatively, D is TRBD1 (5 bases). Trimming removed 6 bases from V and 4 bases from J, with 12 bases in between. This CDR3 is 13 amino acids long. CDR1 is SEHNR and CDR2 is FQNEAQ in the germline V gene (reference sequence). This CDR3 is CASRDSWGETQYF. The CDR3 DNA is TGTGCCAGCAGAGACAGTTGGGGAGAGACCCAGTACTTC.